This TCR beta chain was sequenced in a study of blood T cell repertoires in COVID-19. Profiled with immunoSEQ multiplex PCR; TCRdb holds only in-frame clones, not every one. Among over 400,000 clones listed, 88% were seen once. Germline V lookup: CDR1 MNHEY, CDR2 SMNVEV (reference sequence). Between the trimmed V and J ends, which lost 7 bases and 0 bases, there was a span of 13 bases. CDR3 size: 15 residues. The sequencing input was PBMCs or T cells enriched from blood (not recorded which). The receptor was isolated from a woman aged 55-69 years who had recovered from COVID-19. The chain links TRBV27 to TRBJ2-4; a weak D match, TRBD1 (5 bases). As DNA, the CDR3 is TGTGCCAGCAAGTACCAGGGCTTAGCCAAAAACATTCAGTACTTC. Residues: CASKYQGLAKNIQYF.